A selection of T cell receptor beta chains follows, all from one sample in a study of lymphopenia after photon versus proton radiotherapy. The method was immunoSEQ multiplex PCR; TCRdb's version includes in-frame clones alone and lacks a portion of them. The sample shows some 44,000 clones, around 81% of them seen only once. This specimen consisted of peripheral blood, obtained from a patient treated with proton-based radiotherapy. The receptors derive from a woman between 70 and 85 years old with pancreatic cancer. The CDR3 runs from the conserved cysteine through the conserved F or W. The D gene is left open where the match is weak. Clone size, where shown, is once, few, many, or a class for clones that have expanded.

size: medium-sized
J: TRBJ1-5
D: NA
V: TRBV11-2
DNA: TGTGCCAGCAGCACCACAGGGCCCAATCAGCCCCAGCATTTT
CDR3: CASSTTGPNQPQHF

size: NA
J: TRBJ2-1
D: TRBD2
V: TRBV11-3
DNA: TGTGCCAGCAGCTTAGATCTCGGGGGGTACGGCAATGAGCAGTTCTTC
CDR3: CASSLDLGGYGNEQFF

size: NA
J: TRBJ1-3
D: NA
V: TRBV28
DNA: TGTGCCAGCAGCTCAGCCTTCTTATTCTCTGGAAACACCATATATTTT
CDR3: CASSSAFLFSGNTIYF

size: few
J: TRBJ1-1
D: NA
V: TRBV29-1
DNA: TGCAGCGTTGGGAACACTGAAGCTTTCTTT
CDR3: CSVGNTEAFF

size: once
J: TRBJ2-1
D: TRBD2
V: TRBV11-3
DNA: TGTGCCAGCAGCGTTATTGCGGGACTAGCGGGCAATGAGCAGTTCTTC
CDR3: CASSVIAGLAGNEQFF

size: NA
J: TRBJ2-5
D: TRBD2
V: TRBV11-3
DNA: TGTGCCAGCAGCTTAGATAGGACTGGCGGGAGGGCCGGGGAGACCCAGTACTTC
CDR3: CASSLDRTGGRAGETQYF

size: NA
J: TRBJ1-5
D: NA
V: TRBV10-3
DNA: TGTGCCATCAGTGAGTCGGCTGGGGTGAATCAGCCCCAGCATTTT
CDR3: CAISESAGVNQPQHF

size: NA
J: TRBJ2-5
D: TRBD2
V: TRBV9
DNA: TGTGCCAGCAGCTTAGGGACTAGGATGGGGACCCAGTACTTC
CDR3: CASSLGTRMGTQYF

size: NA
J: TRBJ2-7
D: TRBD2
V: TRBV4-2
DNA: TGTGCCAGCAGCCAAGAACTAGCGGGCTCCTACGAGCAGTACTTC
CDR3: CASSQELAGSYEQYF

size: once
J: TRBJ2-7
D: TRBD2
V: TRBV7-2
DNA: TGTGCCAGCAGCTTAGGCGGGGGGCCCTACGAGCAGTACTTC
CDR3: CASSLGGGPYEQYF

size: NA
J: TRBJ2-2
D: TRBD2
V: TRBV9
DNA: TGTGCCAGCAACCTCGGGACTAGCGGCCTCTCGAACACCGGGGAGCTGTTTTTT
CDR3: CASNLGTSGLSNTGELFF

size: few
J: TRBJ2-5
D: NA
V: TRBV6-1
DNA: TGTGCCAGCGAAGGGAACCCTCGGCAAGAGACCCAGTACTTC
CDR3: CASEGNPRQETQYF

size: few
J: TRBJ2-1
D: NA
V: TRBV10-2
DNA: TGCGCCAGCAGTTCAACTGGATCAACCTACAATGAGCAGTTCTTC
CDR3: CASSSTGSTYNEQFF

size: NA
J: TRBJ2-7
D: TRBD1
V: TRBV18
DNA: TGTGCCAGCTCAAATTCCGGGACAGGGGTACGCGAGCAGTACTTC
CDR3: CASSNSGTGVREQYF

size: NA
J: TRBJ2-2
D: NA
V: TRBV27
DNA: TGTGCCAGCACCCCCGGGCGCGGGACCGGGGAGCTGTTTTTT
CDR3: CASTPGRGTGELFF

size: NA
J: TRBJ2-7
D: TRBD2
V: TRBV18
DNA: TGTGCCAGCTCAAGGAGGGCGGGAGTTTCAGCGAGCTCCTACGAGCAGTACTTC
CDR3: CASSRRAGVSASSYEQYF

size: many
J: TRBJ2-7
D: TRBD2
V: TRBV5-4
DNA: TGTGCCAGCAGTTTTAGCGGGAGAGGGGGTGGGCAGTACTTC
CDR3: CASSFSGRGGGQYF

size: once
J: TRBJ1-5
D: NA
V: TRBV19
DNA: TGTGCCAGTAGTATCCGGGACAGCAATCAGCCCCAGCATTTT
CDR3: CASSIRDSNQPQHF

size: NA
J: TRBJ1-4
D: TRBD1
V: TRBV11-3
DNA: TGTGCCAGCAGCTACACGACAGGGACATTAGGTGAAAAACTGTTTTTT
CDR3: CASSYTTGTLGEKLFF

size: NA
J: TRBJ2-1
D: NA
V: TRBV7-2
DNA: TGTGCCAGCAGCTTATCGGGAGAACTAAATGAGCAGTTCTTC
CDR3: CASSLSGELNEQFF

size: NA
J: TRBJ1-4
D: NA
V: TRBV6-6
DNA: TGTGCCAGCAGTCAAACACAGGGTTGGGGTGAAAAACTGTTTTTT
CDR3: CASSQTQGWGEKLFF

size: NA
J: TRBJ1-1
D: NA
V: TRBV28
DNA: TGTGCCAGCAGTTTAGGCAAGTTAAAGGAAGCTTTCTTT
CDR3: CASSLGKLKEAFF

size: NA
J: TRBJ2-1
D: TRBD2
V: TRBV28
DNA: TGTGCCAGCAGTACCCTGGCGGGAGTAGATGAGCAGTTCTTC
CDR3: CASSTLAGVDEQFF

size: NA
J: TRBJ2-7
D: NA
V: TRBV7-2
DNA: TGTGCCAGCAGCTTAATGGGCTTAACCTACGAGCAGTACTTC
CDR3: CASSLMGLTYEQYF

size: NA
J: TRBJ1-1
D: NA
V: TRBV6-1
DNA: TGTGCCAGCACCCAGGGCACTGAAGCTTTCTTT
CDR3: CASTQGTEAFF

size: once
J: TRBJ1-3
D: NA
V: TRBV21-1
DNA: NA
CDR3: CASSKVGRGAGNTIYF

size: NA
J: TRBJ2-1
D: NA
V: TRBV7-3
DNA: TGTGCCAGCAGTTGGGGCGCCTCCAACAATGAGCAGTTCTTC
CDR3: CASSWGASNNEQFF

size: few
J: TRBJ2-7
D: NA
V: TRBV7-2
DNA: TGTGCCAGCAGCCCACAGGGCCACGAGCAGTACTTC
CDR3: CASSPQGHEQYF

size: once
J: TRBJ2-3
D: NA
V: TRBV9
DNA: TGTGCCAGCAGTCCTAGCACAGATACGCAGTATTTT
CDR3: CASSPSTDTQYF

size: NA
J: TRBJ2-3
D: NA
V: TRBV11-3
DNA: TGTGCCAGCAGCTTACTGGCTAGCACAGATACGCAGTATTTT
CDR3: CASSLLASTDTQYF

size: NA
J: TRBJ1-3
D: NA
V: TRBV9
DNA: TGTGCCAGCAGCGTAGCTTGGCCCCCTGGAAACACCATATATTTT
CDR3: CASSVAWPPGNTIYF

size: NA
J: TRBJ2-1
D: TRBD2
V: TRBV7-9
DNA: TGTGCCAGCAGCTTACTAGCGGGAGTAAGCGGTGAGCAGTTCTTC
CDR3: CASSLLAGVSGEQFF

size: NA
J: TRBJ1-6
D: NA
V: TRBV7-9
DNA: TGTGCCAGCAGCCATACCAATTCACCCCTCCACTTT
CDR3: CASSHTNSPLHF

size: few
J: TRBJ1-6
D: NA
V: TRBV7-9
DNA: TGTGCCAGCAGCCCCCAACCCACGCTGGATTCACCCCTCCACTTT
CDR3: CASSPQPTLDSPLHF

size: NA
J: TRBJ1-3
D: NA
V: TRBV5-1
DNA: TGCGCCAGCAGCTCGGGCGACGGGCGGGCGGCAGGAAACACCATATATTTT
CDR3: CASSSGDGRAAGNTIYF

size: NA
J: TRBJ2-1
D: NA
V: TRBV5-8
DNA: TGTGCCAGCAGCCTGGGATTCCGTGAGCAGTTCTTC
CDR3: CASSLGFREQFF

size: NA
J: TRBJ2-1
D: NA
V: TRBV6-1
DNA: TGTGCCAGCAGTGAAGTGGGCGTCGTCAATGAGCAGTTCTTC
CDR3: CASSEVGVVNEQFF

size: few
J: TRBJ1-5
D: NA
V: TRBV19
DNA: TGTGCCAGTAGTAATACGGGTATGGGCAATCAGCCCCAGCATTTT
CDR3: CASSNTGMGNQPQHF

size: NA
J: TRBJ2-1
D: NA
V: TRBV5-1
DNA: TGCGCCAGCAGCCTTTCTGCGGGGAGCTCCTACAATGAGCAGTTCTTC
CDR3: CASSLSAGSSYNEQFF

size: once
J: TRBJ2-2
D: TRBD2
V: TRBV29-1
DNA: TGCAGCGTTGGTCCCCACAGCGGGAGGGTAAACACCAGGGAGCTGTTTTTT
CDR3: CSVGPHSGRVNTRELFF

size: NA
J: TRBJ2-1
D: NA
V: TRBV18
DNA: TGTGCCAGCTCACCAAGCGGACCCGCCTACAATGAGCAGTTCTTC
CDR3: CASSPSGPAYNEQFF

size: NA
J: TRBJ2-3
D: NA
V: TRBV5-1
DNA: TGCGCCAGCAGCTTGCAAGGTTTTCCTAGCACAGATACGCAGTATTTT
CDR3: CASSLQGFPSTDTQYF

size: NA
J: TRBJ2-1
D: NA
V: TRBV4-1
DNA: TGCGCCAGCAGCCAAGAGGGGTCAGTAACCTACAATGAGCAGTTCTTC
CDR3: CASSQEGSVTYNEQFF

size: NA
J: TRBJ2-1
D: TRBD2
V: TRBV7-3
DNA: TGTGCCAGCAGCTTTTTAGGGCTAGCGGGATTCAATGAGCAGTTCTTC
CDR3: CASSFLGLAGFNEQFF

size: NA
J: TRBJ1-4
D: NA
V: TRBV6-5
DNA: TGTGCCAGCAGAACATCGGTCGCTGGGGGTGAAAAACTGTTTTTT
CDR3: CASRTSVAGGEKLFF

size: NA
J: TRBJ1-1
D: NA
V: TRBV11-3
DNA: TGTGCCAGCAGCCCCCCTCGTAGGAACACTGAAGCTTTCTTT
CDR3: CASSPPRRNTEAFF

size: NA
J: TRBJ2-3
D: NA
V: TRBV18
DNA: TGTGCCAGCTCGCCAGTCACAGGCCCGAGCACAGATACGCAGTATTTT
CDR3: CASSPVTGPSTDTQYF

size: NA
J: TRBJ2-1
D: NA
V: TRBV30
DNA: TGTGCCTGGCAAGAACAGGGAAGCTCCTACAATGAGCAGTTCTTC
CDR3: CAWQEQGSSYNEQFF

size: NA
J: TRBJ2-1
D: NA
V: TRBV28
DNA: TGTGCCAGTATTAGCGCCTTCTTATACAATGAGCAGTTCTTC
CDR3: CASISAFLYNEQFF

size: NA
J: TRBJ2-3
D: NA
V: TRBV5-1
DNA: TGCGCCAGCAGCCCAACGGCCGGGCAGGGCGATACGCAGTATTTT
CDR3: CASSPTAGQGDTQYF

size: NA
J: TRBJ2-1
D: TRBD2
V: TRBV29-1
DNA: TGCAGCGTTACTTTGGCGGGAGGGCATTCGTCCTACAATGAGCAGTTCTTC
CDR3: CSVTLAGGHSSYNEQFF

size: NA
J: TRBJ2-7
D: TRBD1
V: TRBV19
DNA: TGTGCCAGTAGTAAGGGACAGGGATCCACCTACGAGCAGTACTTC
CDR3: CASSKGQGSTYEQYF